The present entry profiles one TCR beta chain with its context. This receptor's antigen is unknown. No qualities accompany the bases; no much larger clone lies one base away. From V the trimming removes 6 bases and from J it removes 6 bases, while the gene matches leave 1 base of the junction unaccounted for. The germline V gene (reference sequence) yields MNHEY for CDR1 and SMNVEV for CDR2. The CDR3 contains 12 residues, cysteine and phenylalanine counted. The DNA shown is the 36-base CDR3, in frame from base 1. The donors belonged to the validation cohort of about 120 subjects, which was separate from the approximately 700-subject first cohort. The library relied on the immunoSEQ multiplex PCR assay. As for how the authors treated the data: A statistical classification framework was built for diagnosing cytomegalovirus status from the catalog of TCR beta chain sequences. TCRdb holds this immuneACCESS table with in-frame rearrangements only. Some clones are missing; in checked studies, unresolved V genes explain under half, and the rest has no known cause. V, J and clone size derive from that table, while D and trimming were established from the DNA sequence. Recorded for this sample are some 250,000 clones; 90% of them occurred a single time. The ten largest account for 3.1% of the sample.

The data belong to a study of cytomegalovirus exposure and HLA in healthy donors listed by TCRdb under 2017. Study-level background: According to a later analysis, one platform produced both the roughly 120 validation repertoires and the 700 or so repertoires of the first cohort. To predict cytomegalovirus infection status, the study combined high-throughput TCR immunosequencing, statistical association of individual TCRs with disease status, and machine learning. The aim of the study was to test whether cataloging public T cell receptors could identify signatures of past pathogen exposure. Along with the roughly 700-subject first cohort, a separate validation cohort of over a hundred different subjects was used.

Findings and caveats that apply to the study as a whole: In a later analysis, TCRs clustered in the first cohort were found to also tend to co-occur in the roughly 130 validation repertoires, with around 94% of cluster scores above 0. It was suggested by the authors that the approach could potentially be generalized to other disease states and immunological phenotypes. A few of the identified cytomegalovirus-associated TCR beta chains were confirmed in vitro to be specific for cytomegalovirus antigens. Across donors, most TCR sequences were observed very rarely, whereas some public TCRs were present in many individuals. The classifier was reported to diagnose cytomegalovirus status with high specificity and sensitivity in both the original and validation cohorts. A later analysis lacked HLA typing for the validation cohort, so it scored co-occurrence in that cohort across all 110 or so repertoires. The study gave a list of 150 to 200 TCR beta chains associated with cytomegalovirus.

The receptor's source is a woman aged 30 to 39 in good health and CMV-seronegative. The chain employs TRBV27 and TRBJ1-5, and TRBD1 matches 8 of the central bases. Sequencing was done on a sample of PBMCs. CDR3 protein: CASRTGGQPQHF. The nucleotides read TGTGCCAGCAGAACAGGGGGTCAGCCCCAGCATTTT.